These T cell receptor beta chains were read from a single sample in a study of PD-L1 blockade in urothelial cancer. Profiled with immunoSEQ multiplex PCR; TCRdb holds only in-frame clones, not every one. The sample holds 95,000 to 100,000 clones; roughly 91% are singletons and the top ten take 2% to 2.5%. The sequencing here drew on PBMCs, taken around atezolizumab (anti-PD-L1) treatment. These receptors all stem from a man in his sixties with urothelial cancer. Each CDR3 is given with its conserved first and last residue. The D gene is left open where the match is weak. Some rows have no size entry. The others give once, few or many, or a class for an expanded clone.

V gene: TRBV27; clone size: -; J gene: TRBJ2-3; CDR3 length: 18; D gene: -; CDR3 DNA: TGTGCCAGCAGTTTCAAGGCGGGCCTGTTTGAAAACACAGATACGCAGTATTTT; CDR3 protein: CASSFKAGLFENTDTQYF
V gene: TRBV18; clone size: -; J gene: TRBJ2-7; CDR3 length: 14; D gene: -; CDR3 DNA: TGTGCCAGCTCACCTAGCGGCTCCACGGGCGAGCAGTACTTC; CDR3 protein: CASSPSGSTGEQYF
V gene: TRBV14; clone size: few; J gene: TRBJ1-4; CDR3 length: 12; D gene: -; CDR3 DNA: TGTGCCAGCAGCCGAGCGGAAGAAAAACTGTTTTTT; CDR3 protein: CASSRAEEKLFF
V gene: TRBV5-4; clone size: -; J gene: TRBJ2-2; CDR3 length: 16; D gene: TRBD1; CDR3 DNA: TGTGCCAGCAGCTTCGCAGGGGGCCTGAACACCGGGGAGCTGTTTTTT; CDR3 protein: CASSFAGGLNTGELFF
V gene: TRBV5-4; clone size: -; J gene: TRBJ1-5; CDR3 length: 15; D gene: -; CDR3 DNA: TGTGCCAGCAGCTCAACAACCATACCGGACATACCCCAGCATTTT; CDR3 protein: CASSSTTIPDIPQHF
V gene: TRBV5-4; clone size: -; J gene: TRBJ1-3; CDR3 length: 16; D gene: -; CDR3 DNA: TGTGCCAGCAGCTTGTCGGCAGGACTCTCTGGAAACACCATATATTTT; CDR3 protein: CASSLSAGLSGNTIYF
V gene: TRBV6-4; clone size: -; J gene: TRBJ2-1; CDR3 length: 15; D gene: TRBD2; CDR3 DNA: TGTGCCAGCTCCGGGACTAGCGGGAGCACTGGTGAGCAGTTCTTC; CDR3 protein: CASSGTSGSTGEQFF
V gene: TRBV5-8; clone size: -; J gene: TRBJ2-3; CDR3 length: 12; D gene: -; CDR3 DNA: TGTGCCAGCAGCGGCAGAACAGATACGCAGTATTTT; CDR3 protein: CASSGRTDTQYF
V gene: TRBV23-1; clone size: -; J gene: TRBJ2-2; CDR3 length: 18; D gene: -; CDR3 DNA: TGCGCCAGCAGTCAAAGGGCAGGGGCGGTGTTGGACACCGGGGAGCTGTTTTTT; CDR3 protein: CASSQRAGAVLDTGELFF
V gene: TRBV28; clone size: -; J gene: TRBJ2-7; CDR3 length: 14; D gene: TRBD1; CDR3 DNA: TGTGCCAGCACCCCCGGGACAGCCATCTATGGGCAGTACTTC; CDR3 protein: CASTPGTAIYGQYF
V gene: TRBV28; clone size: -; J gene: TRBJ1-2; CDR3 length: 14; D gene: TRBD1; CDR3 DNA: TGTGCCAGCAGTCCCCTACAGGGGCCCGTGGGCTACACCTTC; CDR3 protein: CASSPLQGPVGYTF
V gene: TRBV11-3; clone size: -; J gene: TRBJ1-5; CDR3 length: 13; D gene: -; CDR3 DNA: TGTGCCAGCAGCTTAGATTTCAGTCAGCCCCAGCATTTT; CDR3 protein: CASSLDFSQPQHF
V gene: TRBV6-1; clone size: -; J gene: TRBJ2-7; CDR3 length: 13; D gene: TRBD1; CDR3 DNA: TGTGCCAGCATCCGGGACAGGGTCCACGAGCAGTACTTC; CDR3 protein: CASIRDRVHEQYF
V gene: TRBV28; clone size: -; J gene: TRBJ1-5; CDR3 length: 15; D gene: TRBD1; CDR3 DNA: TGTGCCAGCAGTATATACAGGGGGCGCAATCAGCCCCAGCATTTT; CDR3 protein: CASSIYRGRNQPQHF
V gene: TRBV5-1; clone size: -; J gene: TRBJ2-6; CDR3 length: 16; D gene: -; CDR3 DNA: TGCGCCAGCAGCTTGGCGGGAGTCGGCGGGGCCAACGTCCTGACTTTC; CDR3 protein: CASSLAGVGGANVLTF
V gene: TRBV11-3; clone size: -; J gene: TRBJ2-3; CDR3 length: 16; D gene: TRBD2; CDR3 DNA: TGTGCCAGCAGCTTAGACCTAGCGGGGGACACAGATACGCAGTATTTT; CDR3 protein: CASSLDLAGDTDTQYF
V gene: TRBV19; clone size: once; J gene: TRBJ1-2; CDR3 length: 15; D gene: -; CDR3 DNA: TGTGCCAGTAGTATAGATCTAGCGGGACGCTATGGCTACACCTTC; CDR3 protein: CASSIDLAGRYGYTF
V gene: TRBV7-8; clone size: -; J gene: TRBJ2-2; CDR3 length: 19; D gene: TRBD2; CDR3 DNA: TGTGCCAGCAGCTTTCTACACTTTAGCGGGAGGGCGAACACCGGGGAGCTGTTTTTT; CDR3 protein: CASSFLHFSGRANTGELFF
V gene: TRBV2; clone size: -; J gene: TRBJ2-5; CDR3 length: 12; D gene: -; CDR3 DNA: TGTGCCAGCACCCAGGGTTTGGAGACCCAGTACTTC; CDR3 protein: CASTQGLETQYF
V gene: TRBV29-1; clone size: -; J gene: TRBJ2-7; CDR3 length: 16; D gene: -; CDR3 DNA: TGCAGCGTTGTAGCCGTGGCCCCGAAGAGCCCCTACGAGCAGTACTTC; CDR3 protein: CSVVAVAPKSPYEQYF
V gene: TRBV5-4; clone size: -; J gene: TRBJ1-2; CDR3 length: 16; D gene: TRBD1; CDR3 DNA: TGTGCCAGCAGCTTGGGAGGGGGACAGGGGAACTATGGCTACACCTTC; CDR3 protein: CASSLGGGQGNYGYTF
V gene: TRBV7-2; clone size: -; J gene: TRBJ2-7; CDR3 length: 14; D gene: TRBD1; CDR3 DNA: TGTGCCAGCAGCCTCGGACAGGTTTCCTACGAGCAGTACTTC; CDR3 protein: CASSLGQVSYEQYF
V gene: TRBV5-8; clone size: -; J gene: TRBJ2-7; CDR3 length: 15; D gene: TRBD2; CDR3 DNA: TGTGCCAGCAGGTTCGGACTAGCGGGATCCTACGAGCAGTACTTC; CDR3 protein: CASRFGLAGSYEQYF
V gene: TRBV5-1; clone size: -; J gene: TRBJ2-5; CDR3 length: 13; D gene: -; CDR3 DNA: TGCGCCAGCAGCTTGGGAGCGGGAGAGACCCAGTACTTC; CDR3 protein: CASSLGAGETQYF
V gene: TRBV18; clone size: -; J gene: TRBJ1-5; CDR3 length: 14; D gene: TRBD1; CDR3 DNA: TGTGCCAGCTCACCATTGAGACAGGGACGGCCCCAGCATTTT; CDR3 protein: CASSPLRQGRPQHF
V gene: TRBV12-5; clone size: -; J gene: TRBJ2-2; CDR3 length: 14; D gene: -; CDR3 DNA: TGTGCTAGTGGTTTGGGACGGGACACCGGGGAGCTGTTTTTT; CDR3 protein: CASGLGRDTGELFF
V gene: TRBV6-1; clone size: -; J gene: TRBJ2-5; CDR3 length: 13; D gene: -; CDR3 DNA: TGTGCCAGCAGTCCGGGACACCGGGAGACCCAGTACTTC; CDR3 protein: CASSPGHRETQYF
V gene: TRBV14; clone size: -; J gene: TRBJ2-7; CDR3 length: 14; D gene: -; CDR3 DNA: TGTGCCAGCAGCCTCCAGGGTCGCTCCTACGAGCAGTACTTC; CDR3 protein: CASSLQGRSYEQYF
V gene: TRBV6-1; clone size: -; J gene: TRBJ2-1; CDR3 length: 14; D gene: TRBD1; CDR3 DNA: TGTGCCAGCAGTGAAGCGAGGGGGCCCGGTGAGCAGTTCTTC; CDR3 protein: CASSEARGPGEQFF
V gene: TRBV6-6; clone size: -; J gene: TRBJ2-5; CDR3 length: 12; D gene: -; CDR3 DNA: TGTGCCAGCACTTCCGGGTTGCAGACCCAGTACTTC; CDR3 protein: CASTSGLQTQYF
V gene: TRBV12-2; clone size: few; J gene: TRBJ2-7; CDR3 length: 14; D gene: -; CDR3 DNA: TGTGCAAGTCGCTTACCCTGCGGGGCCTACGAGCAGTACTTC; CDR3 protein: CASRLPCGAYEQYF
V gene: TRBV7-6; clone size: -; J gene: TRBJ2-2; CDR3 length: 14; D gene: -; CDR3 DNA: TGTGCCAGCAGCTTAGAGGGGCGAGGCGGGGAGCTGTTTTTT; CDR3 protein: CASSLEGRGGELFF
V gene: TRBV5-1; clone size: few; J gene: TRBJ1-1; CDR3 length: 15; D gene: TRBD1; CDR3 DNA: TGCGCCAGCAGCTTGGGGGACAGGGAGAACACTGAAGCTTTCTTT; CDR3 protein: CASSLGDRENTEAFF